The T cell receptor (beta chain) described here comes from a study of T cells in Graves' hyperthyroidism and ophthalmopathy. Overall study context: Any treatment followed the collection of peripheral blood at initial diagnosis.

TCR beta CDR3 region amplification was performed from RNA transcripts. The HTBI primer set drove a first-round RT-PCR of the TCR CDR3. A single record per CDR3 protein comes from TCRdb applying MiXCR to the multiplex PCR reads. In the table there are around 600,000 distinct CDR3 sequences, approximately 15% of which are singletons. Notes on the study in general: It was a median about seven months before onset that the model predicted ophthalmopathy. Also found in blood were most expanded thyroid clonotypes above 0.001.

This CDR3 is built from 14 residues. Trimming left V 6 bases short and J 7 bases short, with 17 bases between. A Clinical Activity Score of at least 3, a NOSPECS grade of at least 4 and a duration under 3 months were recorded in the ophthalmopathy patients. At least ten counts were recorded for this clonotype. Antigen specificity is unknown. V and J are TRBV12-3 or TRBV12-4 and TRBJ2-3; D is unresolved. This receptor was obtained from a woman between 45 and 65 years old with Graves' ophthalmopathy. Material for sequencing was blood. The CDR3 sequence is CASSPRPSLNTQYF. The CDR3 DNA is TGTGCCAGCAGCCCCCGACCGTCGTTAAATACGCAGTATTTT.